Listed here is a single TCR beta chain. The clone's antigen remains unknown. There are no base qualities to consult, and no much larger clone falls within one base. The cohort comprised fewer than 700 healthy bone marrow donors. All cohort members were sampled while nominally healthy, although unrecorded immune exposures were likely present. The donor tested CMV seronegative and was one of the 352 seronegative cohort members. Every donor gave a peripheral blood sample, and the peripheral blood mononuclear cells from that sample were used for TCR beta sequencing. The Qiagen DNeasy Blood Extraction Kit was used to extract genomic DNA from the blood cell samples. Trimming removed 0 bases from V and 4 bases from J; the gene matches leave 2 bases unexplained. The cysteine opens and the phenylalanine closes a CDR3 of 15 amino acids. Of the read, only the CDR3 DNA is kept; its 45 bases are in frame from base 1. From the germline V gene, CDR1 is LGHNA and CDR2 is YSLEER.

Receptor libraries were prepared by the immunoSEQ multiplex PCR assay. For the multiplex PCR, a mixture combining 60 forward primers for TCR Vbeta segments and 13 reverse primers for TCR Jbeta segments was used. A multiplex PCR assay on genomic DNA amplified the CDR3 region of rearranged TCR beta genes. The Illumina HiSeq System was used to sequence the amplified TCR beta libraries as 87-base-pair reads. The published analysis was carried out like this. A later analysis tallied around 87 million unique TCR beta chains across the 700 or so repertoires, and 10 million to 11 million of those chains were shared by two or more donors. Raw reads were error-corrected and collapsed into unique sequences with a nearest-neighbor algorithm that merged closely related sequences to remove PCR and sequencing errors. CDR3 sequences were aligned to IMGT reference sequences to assign V, D and J gene segments. For a sequence to be retained, a match of at least six nucleotides was required to both a V gene segment and a J gene segment. Rearrangements were called productive when the CDR3 lacked stop codons and stayed in frame with V and J; all others were non-productive. CDR3 was defined according to IMGT convention as the region running from the second conserved V-encoded cysteine to the conserved J-encoded phenylalanine. The earlier analysis of 587 of the donors excluded sequences that lacked an unambiguous match to a single V gene segment. In an earlier analysis of some 590 of the donors, V segments were called functional above 56.7% productive rearrangements and were called segregating when the between-donor standard deviation exceeded 5%. To diagnose cytomegalovirus status from the catalog of TCR beta chain sequences, a statistical classification framework was built. In a later analysis, V and J genes were assigned by comparing TCR nucleotide sequences against IMGT/GENE-DB human TR gene sequences. The TCRdist pipeline was used in a later analysis to assign CDR3 sequences and most-parsimonious VDJ recombination scenarios. In a later analysis, each TCR beta chain was defined by its CDR3 amino acid sequence together with its V-gene family, and reads lacking a unique V-gene family were excluded. A later analysis removed several hundred highly shared, low-generation-probability nucleotide sequences to deal with suspected cross-contamination and a sequencing artifact. For each public chain, a later analysis derived a clonal expansion index from normalized ranks of inferred template counts within each repertoire. A later analysis computed generation probabilities with a VDJ recombination model fitted to out-of-frame rearrangements, and checked the results against IGoR. A later analysis scored TCR-TCR, TCR-HLA and TCR-CMV co-occurrence with hypergeometric tests, applying a repertoire-size bias correction to TCR pairs. In a later analysis, false discovery rates were estimated by permuting HLA or CMV assignments 20 times. In a later analysis, co-occurring TCRs were grouped with DBSCAN, and TCRdist sequence similarity was added when clustering was performed within HLA-allele-positive subsets. Repertoires with fewer than 30,000 or more than 120,000 public chains were left out of co-occurrence clustering, as were about five repertoires with anomalous nucleotide sharing. Entries here come from immuneACCESS through TCRdb and include only in-frame sequences with V and J called. Some clones fail to appear in such tables; in the studies checked, an unresolved V gene covers under half of the shortfall, and the cause of the remainder is unknown. The DNA was the basis for D and trimming; V, J and clone size are from that table. Present in this sample are under 150,000 clones, under 90% of which were seen just once. The ten most abundant clones make up around 2.4% of the sample.

The entry originates in a study of cytomegalovirus exposure and HLA in healthy donors (dated by TCRdb to the late 2010s). At the level of the whole study: According to an earlier analysis of around 600 of the donors, some 170 million T cells yielded roughly 100 million unique TCR beta sequences and 276 Gb of sequence data. The study was designed to test whether signatures of past pathogen exposure could be identified by cataloging public T cell receptors. To predict cytomegalovirus infection status, the study combined high-throughput TCR immunosequencing, statistical association of individual TCRs with disease status, and machine learning. A later analysis re-analyzed previously published TCR beta repertoires from 500 to 700 donors and added high-resolution HLA genotyping to study TCR occurrence patterns. In the later analysis, no new phenotypic data were used to find candidate immune exposures; instead, reliance was placed on TCR beta sequences and their occurrence across donors. Four or five DR-DQ haplotypes were handled as single units for association and clustering because linkage in the cohort was strong. Donor age, sex, ethnicity and CMV serostatus were compiled together with the repertoire data. Typing coverage differed by locus: A, B, C, DRB1 and DQB1 were typed in about 629-640 donors, DQA1 in 500 to 550, DPA1 in 600 to 610, and DPB1 in approximately 450. Among the approximately 400 genotyped donors, more than 70% belonged to the genetic ancestry cluster associated with self-reported Caucasian donors. An early release covering over 500 HLA-typed donors comprised approximately 290 gigabases of sequencing data and approximately 85 million unique TCR sequences. A separate validation cohort of approximately 120 different subjects was used in addition to the roughly 670-subject first cohort. On average, 235,054 unique TCR beta nucleotide sequences were sequenced per donor among fewer than 500 genotyped donors of the cohort, with 15% to 20% of those sequences being non-productive. All discovery cohort repertoires had been generated using a single sequencing platform. An earlier analysis of approximately 580 of the donors used high-throughput TCR beta sequencing to judge whether each TCR beta V gene segment behaved as functional or pseudogenic. HLA typing covered class I and class II loci at four-digit resolution. Using immunosequencing, the study profiled T cell repertoires from around 680 subjects and related those repertoires to cytomegalovirus serostatus. A later genetic analysis used genome-wide SNP genotypes for about 60% of the roughly 700 donors, treating that subset as a discovery cohort.

Study-level results and caveats: A total of 150 to 200 TCR beta chains were listed by the study as associated with cytomegalovirus. According to the authors, the approach could potentially be generalized to other disease states and immunological phenotypes. When HLA alleles, especially DR and DQ, strongly co-occurred, TCR associations were difficult to assign to individual alleles. Because the 87-base-pair reads could not distinguish some IMGT-functional V segments, including TRBV6-2 and TRBV6-3, those segments were excluded. In an earlier analysis of over 550 of the donors, most TCR beta V segments were observed in productive rearrangements about 90% or about 30% of the time, broadly matching IMGT annotations. A cluster of highly shared sequence variants was judged likely to represent a technical artifact of the sequencing pipeline. In a later analysis, TCR association rates were found to vary across HLA loci, with the most associated TCRs seen for DRB1 alleles and the fewest for HLA-C alleles. Correlated functional status among segregating V segments might reflect linkage disequilibrium, but an unknown experimental factor could not be ruled out. In a later analysis, HLA-associated TCR beta chains were found to be more clonally expanded and to have lower generation probabilities than equally common non-associated chains. Most TCR sequences were seen in very few donors, while some public TCRs were found in many individuals. Cytomegalovirus status was reported to be diagnosed by the classifier with high specificity and sensitivity in both the original and validation cohorts. In vitro tests confirmed that three of the cytomegalovirus-associated TCR beta chains recognize cytomegalovirus antigens. In a later analysis, most CMV-associated TCR beta chains were found to appear HLA-restricted, with HLA associations seemingly driven largely by CMV exposure. The presence/absence analyses assumed that sequencing depth was roughly uniform across donors, and that assumption may not be true. Because some donors lacked HLA typing at each locus, the association tests relied only on the typed subset. At a false discovery rate of 0.05, a later analysis linked 15,000 to 20,000 TCR beta sequences to specific HLA alleles. The cohort was sequenced for TCR beta chains only, and without alpha or paired-chain data the features that could be detected were limited. Seventeen rarely observed V segments, including chromosome 9 orphons, were excluded from the earlier analysis of several hundred of the donors because counts were too low. A further reported finding was that TCR beta sequences accurately predicted the HLA-A and HLA-B alleles for most subjects in the first cohort. A later genetic analysis associated a missense DCLRE1C variant with V-gene and J-gene trimming of TCR beta chains, and an independent cohort replicated the association. The only immune exposure information available for the cohort was CMV serostatus. In a later genetic analysis, fewer N-insertions in productive TCRs were reported among donors in an Asian-associated ancestry cluster than the approximately 670-donor mean. A later analysis reported that several top co-occurrence clusters appeared linked to parvovirus B19, influenza, CMV and Epstein-Barr virus.

Sequenced material: PBMCs. The receptor was derived from a male donor in good health and CMV-seronegative. The V and J segments used are TRBV4-3 and TRBJ2-1; the central 8 bases match TRBD2. The CDR3 reads as follows: CASSQEGGGYNEQFF. The sequenced DNA: TGCGCCAGCAGCCAAGAAGGCGGGGGGTACAATGAGCAGTTCTTC.